This paragraph covers one T cell receptor beta chain sequence. This sample is part of a study of blood T cell repertoires in COVID-19. Study-level information: Samples of COVID-19 (acute and convalescent) were obtained from the United States, Italy and Spain. T cells, B-cell-depleted T cells, or PBMCs provided the cDNA or gDNA that served as material.

Germline V gives CDR1 LNHDA, CDR2 SQIVND (reference sequence). This CDR3 has 14 amino acids. The germline V and J ends were trimmed by 3 bases and 3 bases, with 12 bases remaining between them. How the authors handled the data: Counts of nucleated cells, estimated from reference gene primer amplification, were obtained. The table came from immunoSEQ multiplex PCR; TCRdb's copy has only in-frame clones and leaves some out. The V and J calls and clone size are taken from that table; D and trimming were inferred from the DNA. The sample records around 120,000 clones, almost 70% being singletons. Source material: peripheral blood. The source of this sequence is a woman in her sixties or seventies with acute or convalescent COVID-19. The chain has TRBV19 and TRBJ2-7, with D maybe TRBD2 (6 bases). CDR3 sequence reads: CASSMSSGDYEQYF. CDR3 in DNA: TGTGCCAGTAGTATGAGTAGCGGAGACTACGAGCAGTACTTC.